Listed below are T cell receptor beta chains from one sample, sequenced in a study of vaccination and CD4 T cells after COVID-19. Their antigen targets remain unknown. A single record per CDR3 protein comes from TCRdb applying MiXCR to the PCR reads. The table includes approximately 9,000 distinct CDR3 sequences, 36% detected once. Sequenced input: CD4+ T cells from blood, cultured in vitro. These receptors came from a human donor in good health. Both conserved end residues are part of each CDR3. D genes are given only for firm matches. Expanded clones are given a class, and other clones once, few, many or no size at all.

V gene	clone size	J gene	D gene	CDR3 protein	CDR3 DNA
TRBV7-3	few	TRBJ2-2	.	CASTSVGGAQNTGELFF	TGTGCCAGCACCTCCGTCGGAGGGGCCCAAAACACCGGGGAGCTGTTTTTT
TRBV11-2	.	TRBJ2-7	.	CASSIGQSLSYEQYF	TGTGCCAGCAGCATTGGACAGTCATTATCCTACGAGCAGTACTTC
TRBV18	.	TRBJ2-3	.	CASSPRSTASTDTQYF	TGTGCCAGCTCACCGCGTTCAACGGCTAGCACAGATACGCAGTATTTT
TRBV20-1	.	TRBJ2-3	.	CSAPGFGVQNTQYF	TGCAGTGCCCCAGGGTTCGGGGTCCAAAATACGCAGTATTTT
TRBV9	.	TRBJ2-2	.	CASSVDTTGELFF	TGTGCCAGCAGCGTAGATACCACCGGGGAGCTGTTTTTT
TRBV6-2/TRBV6-3	.	TRBJ1-4	.	CASSNQVGRLFF	TGTGCCAGCAGTAATCAGGTCGGGAGGCTGTTTTTT
TRBV7-2	.	TRBJ2-7	TRBD1	CASSQGQGPFYEQYF	TGCGCCAGCAGCCAAGGACAGGGACCCTTCTACGAGCAGTACTTC
TRBV28	few	TRBJ1-1	.	CASSPSGPGREAFF	TGTGCCAGCAGCCCTTCAGGGCCGGGGCGGGAAGCTTTCTTT
TRBV15	.	TRBJ2-3	TRBD2	CATSRDPSGTTDTQYF	TGTGCCACCAGCAGAGACCCTAGCGGGACCACAGATACGCAGTATTTT
TRBV6-5	once	TRBJ2-5	.	CASSYRGSETQYF	TGTGCCAGCAGTTACCGCGGGTCGGAGACCCAGTACTTC
TRBV6-1	.	TRBJ1-1	.	CASSASQYTEAFF	TGTGCCAGCAGCGCCAGCCAATACACTGAAGCTTTCTTT
TRBV28	few	TRBJ1-6	.	CASSRYNSPLHF	TGTGCCAGCTCGAGGTATAATTCACCCCTCCACTTT
TRBV5-6	.	TRBJ2-5	.	CASSATPPGRVDETQYF	TGTGCCAGCAGCGCTACTCCTCCGGGACGGGTGGATGAGACCCAGTACTTC
TRBV7-3	.	TRBJ2-1	TRBD2	CASSLTRLAGRSYNEQFF	TGTGCCAGCAGCTTAACTCGGCTAGCGGGACGCTCCTACAATGAGCAGTTCTTC
TRBV5-1	.	TRBJ1-1	.	CASSALGVNTEAFF	TGCGCCAGCAGCGCCCTGGGGGTGAACACTGAAGCTTTCTTT
TRBV12-3/TRBV12-4	.	TRBJ1-5	.	CASSLAMGGNQPQHF	TGTGCCAGCAGTTTAGCGATGGGAGGGAACCAGCCCCAGCATTTT
TRBV7-2	.	TRBJ2-3	TRBD1	CASSQGTGLGTDTQYF	TGTGCCAGCAGCCAGGGGACAGGGTTGGGGACAGATACGCAGTATTTT
TRBV6-4	few	TRBJ2-6	.	CASSDGAGANVLTF	TGTGCCAGCAGTGACGGGGCTGGGGCCAACGTCCTGACTTTC
TRBV28	.	TRBJ1-6	TRBD1	CASSFSGQGDSPLHF	TGTGCCAGCAGTTTCTCGGGACAGGGGGATTCACCCCTCCACTTT
TRBV2	.	TRBJ1-5	.	CASRDSNNQPQHF	TGTGCCAGCAGGGACAGCAACAATCAGCCCCAGCATTTT
TRBV6-5	few	TRBJ1-1	.	CASSYSGAPNTEAFF	TGTGCCAGCAGTTACTCAGGGGCCCCCAACACTGAAGCTTTCTTT
TRBV28	.	TRBJ2-7	TRBD1	CASRRQGSLGSYEQYF	TGTGCCAGCCGGAGACAGGGGTCATTAGGATCCTACGAGCAGTACTTC
TRBV20-1	few	TRBJ1-5	.	CSARSATEANQPQHF	TGCAGTGCTAGGTCGGCGACGGAAGCGAATCAGCCCCAGCATTTT
TRBV6-2/TRBV6-3	.	TRBJ1-1	.	CASSDRLTEAFF	TGTGCCAGCAGCGACCGGCTCACTGAAGCTTTCTTT
TRBV5-6	.	TRBJ1-2	.	CASSLLLLTYGYTF	TGTGCCAGCAGCTTGTTGCTGCTCACATATGGCTACACCTTC
TRBV6-1	few	TRBJ2-7	TRBD1	CASFPTGRINEQYF	TGTGCCAGTTTTCCGACAGGGCGGATCAACGAGCAGTACTTC
TRBV6-5	few	TRBJ1-2	.	CASSYGFPLANYGYTF	TGTGCCAGCAGTTACGGCTTCCCATTAGCTAACTATGGCTACACCTTC
TRBV12-3/TRBV12-4	.	TRBJ1-2	.	CASSFGSLNYGYTF	TGTGCCAGCAGTTTTGGGAGTCTTAACTATGGCTACACCTTC
TRBV19	few	TRBJ2-1	.	CASSEIRSSYNEQFF	TGTGCCAGTAGTGAAATTCGTAGCTCCTACAATGAGCAGTTCTTC
TRBV19	few	TRBJ1-5	.	CASIGRGGDSNQPQHF	TGTGCCAGTATCGGAAGGGGGGGGGACAGCAATCAGCCCCAGCATTTT
TRBV4-1	.	TRBJ1-1	.	CASSRSGLNTEAFF	TGCGCCAGCAGCCGTTCAGGGTTAAACACTGAAGCTTTCTTT
TRBV7-8	.	TRBJ2-1	.	CASTNGVAEQFF	TGTGCCAGTACGAACGGGGTGGCTGAGCAGTTCTTC
TRBV7-9	.	TRBJ2-1	TRBD2	CASNRGRAYEQFF	TGTGCCAGCAACCGCGGGAGGGCTTATGAGCAGTTCTTC
TRBV6-1	.	TRBJ2-4	.	CASMIDERYYKNIQYF	TGTGCCAGCATGATCGACGAGCGGTATTACAAAAACATTCAGTACTTC
TRBV28	few	TRBJ1-1	.	CASSLVIGAGANTEAFF	TGTGCCAGCAGTTTAGTAATTGGGGCAGGAGCGAACACTGAAGCTTTCTTT
TRBV18	.	TRBJ2-7	.	CASSLGLEQYF	TGTGCCAGCTCCCTAGGTCTCGAGCAGTACTTC
TRBV30	.	TRBJ1-6	.	CAWSPKRSYNSPLHF	TGTGCCTGGAGTCCGAAGAGATCCTATAATTCACCCCTCCACTTT
TRBV30	few	TRBJ1-6	TRBD1	CAWSAGQGRTYNSPLHF	TGTGCCTGGAGTGCAGGACAGGGAAGGACCTATAATTCACCCCTCCACTTT
TRBV2	few	TRBJ2-2	TRBD2	CASSEASGGAGELFF	TGTGCCAGCAGTGAAGCGTCGGGGGGGGCCGGGGAGCTGTTTTTT
TRBV30	.	TRBJ1-1	TRBD1	CAWSLPTGAIGPEAFF	TGTGCCTGGAGTCTCCCGACAGGGGCGATCGGCCCTGAAGCTTTCTTT